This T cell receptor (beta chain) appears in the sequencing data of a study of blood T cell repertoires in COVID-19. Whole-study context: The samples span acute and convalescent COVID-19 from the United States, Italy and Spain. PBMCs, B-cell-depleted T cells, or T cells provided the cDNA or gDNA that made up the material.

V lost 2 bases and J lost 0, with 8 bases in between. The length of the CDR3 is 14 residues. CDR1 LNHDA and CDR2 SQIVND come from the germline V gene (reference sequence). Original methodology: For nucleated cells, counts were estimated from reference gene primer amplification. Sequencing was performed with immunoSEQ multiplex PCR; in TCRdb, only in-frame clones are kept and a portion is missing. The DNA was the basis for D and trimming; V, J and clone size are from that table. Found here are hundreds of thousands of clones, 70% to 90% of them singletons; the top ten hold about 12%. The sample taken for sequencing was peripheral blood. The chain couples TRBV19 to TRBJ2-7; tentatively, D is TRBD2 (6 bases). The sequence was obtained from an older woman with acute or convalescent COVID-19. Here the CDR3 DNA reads TGTGCCAGTAGTATAAGGGACTTCTCCTACGAGCAGTACTTC. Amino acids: CASSIRDFSYEQYF.